The 15 T cell receptor beta chains below come from one sample, sequenced in a study of blood T cell repertoires in COVID-19. Profiled with immunoSEQ multiplex PCR; TCRdb holds only in-frame clones, not every one. Altogether roughly 400,000 clones are present, approximately 90% being singletons, with the ten largest covering roughly 1.1%. Sequenced input: PBMCs or T cells enriched from blood (not recorded which). The receptors were sampled from a man aged 25-45 years who had recovered from COVID-19.

This rearrangement joins TRBV24-1 to TRBJ2-7; D gene unclear. The V and J ends lost 8 bases and 3 bases respectively, with 10 bases between them. CDR1 KGHDR and CDR2 SFDVKD come from the germline V gene. The CDR3 is 12 residues long. The CDR3 loop reads CATNLSFYEQYF. CDR3 bases: TGTGCCACCAATTTGAGTTTCTACGAGCAGTACTTC.

V usage is TRBV12-5 and J usage is TRBJ1-2, with no clear D. Germline V lookup: CDR1 LGHNT, CDR2 FRNRAP. This CDR3 is built from 12 residues. V was trimmed by 1 base and J by 7 bases, leaving 7 bases between them. This CDR3 reads CASGLAQLGYTF. For the CDR3, the DNA is TGTGCTAGTGGTTTGGCCCAACTTGGCTACACCTTC.

In its sample, this clone was seen once. The CDR3 sequence is CASSIRGEKLFF. CDR3 bases: TGTGCCAGCAGCATAAGGGGTGAAAAACTGTTTTTT. The rearrangement links TRBV7-9 to TRBJ1-4; D may be TRBD1 (5 bases). This CDR3 is built from 12 residues. V was pared by 5 bases and J by 7 bases, with 8 bases between. Germline CDR1 reads SEHNR; CDR2 reads FQNEAQ (reference sequence).

The chain couples TRBV4-1 to TRBJ2-7; TRBD2 matches 14 bases. The CDR3 length is 15 residues. Germline V gene data show CDR1 as MGHRA and CDR2 as YSYEKL. V lost 4 bases, J lost 3 bases, and 2 bases stayed unmatched. In DNA, the CDR3 is TGCGCCAGCAGCCCGGGACTAGCGGGAGACTACGAGCAGTACTTC. Protein sequence: CASSPGLAGDYEQYF.

The gene calls are TRBV3-1 (or the pseudogene TRBV3-2) and TRBJ2-2, with D tentatively TRBD2 (6 bases). CDR3 length: 14 residues. Germline V gene sequence: CDR1 LGHDT, CDR2 YNNKEL (reference sequence). Trimming took 3 bases from V and 5 from J, leaving 10 bases between them. CDR3 in DNA: TGTGCCAGCAGCCAGGGAGGTGGTACCGGGGAGCTGTTTTTT. Its translation: CASSQGGGTGELFF.

This chain uses TRBV10-3 with TRBJ2-5; 9 nucleotides align to TRBD1. This CDR3 is built from 15 residues. Germline V lookup: CDR1 ENHRY, CDR2 SYGVKD. The V and J ends lost 5 bases and 5 bases, in that order; junction bases with no gene match: 9. The CDR3 sequence: CAISPGQGLRETQYF. Written as DNA, the CDR3 is TGTGCCATCAGTCCGGGACAGGGTTTACGCGAGACCCAGTACTTC.

The chain uses TRBV12-5 and TRBJ2-7, with D perhaps TRBD1 (6 bases). Between the trimmed V and J ends, which lost 2 bases and 9 bases, there was a span of 14 bases. Germline CDR1 LGHNT, CDR2 FRNRAP. This CDR3 is 13 amino acids long. The CDR3 here is CASGLLTGQPQYF. In DNA form, the CDR3 reads TGTGCTAGTGGTTTGCTGACCGGACAGCCGCAGTACTTC.

The chain has TRBV11-2 and TRBJ2-7; D is possibly TRBD1 (6 bases). Germline CDR1 and CDR2: SGHAT and FQNNGV. CDR3 length: 15 residues. Between the trimmed V and J ends, which lost 1 base and 2 bases, there was a span of 12 bases. DNA for the CDR3: TGTGCCAGCAGCTTAGGCCCAGGGGTTACCTACGAGCAGTACTTC. Its translation: CASSLGPGVTYEQYF.

This sequence joins TRBV10-3 and TRBJ2-7, with D perhaps matching TRBD2 (6 bases). The CDR3 is made up of 11 amino acids. Germline CDR1 ENHRY, CDR2 SYGVKD. The V gene lost 7 bases and the J gene lost 4 bases, with 8 bases spanning the gap. As DNA, the CDR3 is TGTGCCATCATGGAGGGTTACGAGCAGTACTTC. This gives the protein CAIMEGYEQYF.

This clone has a single count. The J gene is TRBJ1-4, the V gene TRBV19; TRBD1 might be the D (5 bases). The CDR3 spans 14 residues. Germline CDR1 and CDR2: LNHDA and SQIVND (reference sequence). V was trimmed by 3 bases and J by 2 bases, leaving 7 bases between them. In DNA form, the CDR3 reads TGTGCCAGTAGTATCCAGGGCACTAATGAAAAACTGTTTTTT. Translating it yields CASSIQGTNEKLFF.

This clone was recorded only once. This rearrangement joins TRBV6-5 to TRBJ1-6; no reliable D call. The CDR3 runs 15 residues. The V end lost 2 bases, the J end lost 7 bases, and 12 bases lay between the germline ends. Germline CDR1 MNHEY, CDR2 SVGAGI. The CDR3 reads CASSYGSASNSPLHF. The CDR3, as DNA: TGTGCCAGCAGTTACGGTTCAGCGTCGAATTCACCCCTCCACTTT.

The chain employs TRBV18 and TRBJ2-7, with 8 positions matching TRBD1. Germline-derived CDR1 and CDR2 are KGHSH and LQKENI. There are 13 residues in the CDR3. The junction had 4 bases not matched to a gene; V was cut back by 3 bases and J by 6 bases. CDR3: CASSPGQEAEQYF. CDR3 DNA: TGTGCCAGCTCACCGGGACAGGAGGCCGAGCAGTACTTC.

Turning to this clone: Other DNA sequences within the sample encode an identical CDR3. This chain connects TRBV27 to TRBJ1-2; D ambiguous. V was shortened by 1 base and J by 2 bases, with 8 bases between the two germline ends. Germline V gives CDR1 MNHEY, CDR2 SMNVEV (reference sequence). The CDR3 extends over 14 amino acids. The CDR3 spells CASSLFPRNYGYTF. The CDR3 bases are TGTGCCAGCAGTTTATTCCCTCGGAACTATGGCTACACCTTC.

This chain uses TRBV10-3 with TRBJ2-1; 7 nucleotides align to TRBD2. Trimming removed 7 bases from V and 0 bases from J; junction bases left unmatched: 3. Germline V gene lookup returns CDR1 ENHRY and CDR2 SYGVKD. This CDR3 contains 14 residues. The CDR3 DNA sequence: TGTGCCATCAAGACGGGAGGCTCCTACAATGAGCAGTTCTTC. Residues: CAIKTGGSYNEQFF.

The V gene is TRBV19, the J gene TRBJ1-1; weak D call: TRBD1 (5 bases). The CDR3 sequence is 15 residues long. V gave up 2 bases and J gave up 3 bases, with 13 bases separating them. Germline V CDR1 and CDR2: LNHDA, SQIVND (reference sequence). The CDR3 bases are TGTGCCAGTAGTATAAGGGGCAGTCTAGACACTGAAGCTTTCTTT. This codes for CASSIRGSLDTEAFF.